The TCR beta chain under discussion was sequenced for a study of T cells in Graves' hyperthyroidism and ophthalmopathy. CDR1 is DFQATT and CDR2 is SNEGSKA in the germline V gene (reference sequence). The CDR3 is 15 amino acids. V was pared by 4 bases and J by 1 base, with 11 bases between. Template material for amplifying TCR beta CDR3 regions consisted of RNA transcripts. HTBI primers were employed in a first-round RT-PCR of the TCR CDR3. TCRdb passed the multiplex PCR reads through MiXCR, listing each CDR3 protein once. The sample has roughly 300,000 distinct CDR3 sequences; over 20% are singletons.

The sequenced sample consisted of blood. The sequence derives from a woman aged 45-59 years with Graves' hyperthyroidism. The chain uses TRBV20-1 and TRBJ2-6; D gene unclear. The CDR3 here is CSANTVSSGANVLTF. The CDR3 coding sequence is TGCAGTGCTAATACGGTTTCTTCTGGGGCCAACGTCCTGACTTTC.